This T cell receptor beta chain derives from a study of T cell responses to AZD1222 COVID-19 vaccine. Profiled with immunoSEQ multiplex PCR; TCRdb holds only in-frame clones, not every one. The table has about 140,000 clones, approximately 90% seen once. This CDR3 has 16 amino acids. Trimming left V 1 base short and J 0 bases short, with 10 bases between. Germline assignment: CDR1 SGHTA and CDR2 FQGTGA. A remark on this clone: Its antigen is as yet unknown. The same CDR3 arises from other DNA sequences in this sample as well.

Study results and caveats: Donors were largely white British and mainly female; clonal diversity was possibly underestimated. The study reported that nearly half of spike-specific TCRs target unmutated variant regions.

The clonotype comes from an adult in good health. The sample in question was peripheral blood, obtained on day 0 of AZD1222 vaccination. The chain is built from TRBV7-3 and TRBJ2-1; tentative D call: TRBD2 (6 bases). The CDR3 DNA reads TGTGCCAGCAGCTTAAGTGGCGGGGACTCCTACAATGAGCAGTTCTTC. Amino acids: CASSLSGGDSYNEQFF.